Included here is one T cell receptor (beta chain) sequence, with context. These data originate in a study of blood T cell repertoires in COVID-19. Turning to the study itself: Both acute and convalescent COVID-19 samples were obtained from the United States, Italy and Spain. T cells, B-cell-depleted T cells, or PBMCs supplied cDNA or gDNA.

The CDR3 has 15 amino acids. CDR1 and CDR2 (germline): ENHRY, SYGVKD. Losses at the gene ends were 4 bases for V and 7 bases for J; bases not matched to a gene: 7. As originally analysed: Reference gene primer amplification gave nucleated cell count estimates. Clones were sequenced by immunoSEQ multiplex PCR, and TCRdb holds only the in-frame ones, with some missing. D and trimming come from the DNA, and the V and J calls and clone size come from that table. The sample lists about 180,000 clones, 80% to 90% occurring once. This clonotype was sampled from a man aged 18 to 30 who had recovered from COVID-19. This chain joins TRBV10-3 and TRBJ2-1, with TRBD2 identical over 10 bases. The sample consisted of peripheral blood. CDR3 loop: CAISGTSGPNNEQFF. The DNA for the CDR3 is TGTGCCATCAGTGGGACTAGCGGCCCGAATAATGAGCAGTTCTTC.